This T cell receptor (beta chain) was captured by sequencing in a study (dated by TCRdb to about 2017). Some background on the complete study: Sequence and structural analyses were applied in the study to characterize human CD8+ TCR repertoires that recognize immunodominant viral antigens. Study-level results and caveats: According to the report, the CD8+ TCR repertoires were highly diverse, and those specific to different immunodominant viral antigens were distinct from each other.

From the cysteine up to the phenylalanine, the CDR3 has a length of 12 residues. Here the CDR3 DNA is all that survives: 36 bases in frame from base 1. In the germline V gene (reference sequence), CDR1 corresponds to LNHDA and CDR2 to SQIVND. In this sample, this clonotype turned up a few times. Its binding antigen is unknown. One junction end disagrees with the germline gene, perhaps due to a read error. TCRdb shows the sequencer as Illumina HiSeq 2500. TCRdb reran the public reads through fastp at Q25 and MiXCR, keeping productive beta chains. Each record represents a unique CDR3 protein, reported with the most common genes and DNA among its rows. For this sample there are 850 to 1,200 distinct CDR3 sequences; more than 35% appear just once. The biggest ten clones account for around two thirds of the sample.

The sequencing input was CD8+ T cells (not recorded whether cultured). This receptor was identified in a male donor. The chain employs TRBV19 and TRBJ1-2; no confident D gene assignment can be made. CDR3 loop: CASGINAEGYTF. The nucleotide sequence reads TGTGCCAGTGGTATCAACGCAGAGGGCTACACCTTC.